This TCR beta chain was documented in a study of blood T cell repertoires in COVID-19. Study background: The analysed material was cDNA or gDNA that came from T cells, B-cell-depleted T cells, or PBMCs.

The authors' processing: Estimation of nucleated cell counts was performed using reference gene primer amplification. Some clones are missing from TCRdb's copy, which holds only in-frame ones; the method was immunoSEQ multiplex PCR. V and J calls and clone size follow that table, whereas D and trimming were derived from the DNA. The sample includes 150,000 to 200,000 clones, about nine tenths of them seen just once. The sample comprised peripheral blood. The receptor was derived from a man aged 55 to 70 with active or convalescent COVID-19.

CDR3 nucleotides: TGTGCCAGCAGCTTAGGTCTAGCGGGAGGTTTCCACAATGAGCAGTTCTTC. The encoded protein is CASSLGLAGGFHNEQFF. The chain joins TRBV7-6 to TRBJ2-1; TRBD2 agrees at 11 bases. Looked up from germline, CDR1 is SGHVS and CDR2 is FNYEAQ. The CDR3 has 17 residues. Unmatched junction bases numbered 7, after V lost 1 base and J lost 5 bases.